This record looks at one TCR beta chain sequence and its context. There are a few counts of this clonotype. It has no known antigen specificity. No base quality information exists; no much larger clone differs at one position. Every donor in the study was a healthy Caucasian. Three pairs of female monozygotic twins, all aged about 18 to 30 years, were included in the twin cohort. CD4+ and CD8+ T cell populations were isolated with positive isolation kits from Invitrogen. There are 12 amino acids in the CDR3, from cysteine to phenylalanine inclusive. Only CDR3 DNA is held: 36 bases, read in frame from base 1. Here V drops 4 bases and J drops 3 bases, and the junction holds 0 bases not matched to any gene. CDR1 and CDR2, per the germline V gene, are SQVTM and ANQGSEA. These data belong to a study of identical twins listed by TCRdb under 2016. For the wider study: To test whether fetal clonotypes persist, the study used deep sequencing on TCR alpha and beta repertoires from monozygotic twins, unrelated adults of various ages, and cord blood. To rule out contamination, replicate twin experiments were performed at different times with different library preparation protocols.

Receptors were amplified or captured by 5' RACE. The sequencer listed for this sample is Illumina HiSeq 2000. Template switching added a universal primer binding site, and the final cDNA carried a unique molecular identifier that allowed TCR cDNA molecules to be counted accurately. First-strand cDNA for TCR alpha and beta chains was synthesized from specific primers in the conserved constant-segment region. Each cDNA library was double barcoded, with a SMART-Mk sample barcode plus Illumina barcodes, to control for contamination. TruSeq adapter sequences, together with Illumina sample barcodes, were added in two successive PCR steps. Sequencing of the TCR alpha and beta cDNA libraries was done on the Illumina HiSeq platform using custom primers. From the authors' description of their analysis: MiGEC was used to process raw reads and extract unique molecular identifiers, and MiXCR was used to find CDR3 positions. For each individual, recombination models were inferred using an EM algorithm with the repgenHMM and IGoR tools. Shared clonotypes were analyzed with the tcR package in R, and sharing was normalized by the product of cloneset sizes. To study raw recombination free of thymic and clonal selection effects, out-of-frame nonproductive sequences were analyzed. TCRdb itself trimmed the public reads at Q25 with fastp, ran MiXCR and retained productive beta chains. Rows matching on CDR3 protein sequence are summarized as one entry with the most common DNA and genes. These V and J calls are TCRdb output, not the study's own analysis. This sample is represented by around 470,000 distinct CDR3 sequences; around 14% of them were singletons. The ten largest clones capture more than 0.5% of the sample.

The paper's findings and limits, for the study overall: Compared with coincidental sharing between unrelated individuals, out-of-frame TCR alpha sequences shared between twins showed an excess of sequences with low generation probability. Invariant T cells such as MAIT and iNKT could partly confound zero-insertion analyses, though diverse VJ usage argued against this for most clonotypes. The excess sharing between twins in beta out-of-frame sequences was weaker because fewer shared sequences reduced the signal-to-noise ratio. Because the same donors could not be followed over many years, the conclusions relied on cross-sectional statistical analysis. Abundant cord blood beta clonotypes carried fewer insertions; young adult naive repertoires showed a weaker similar trend, while memory repertoires showed none. In monozygotic twins, out-of-frame TCR alpha sharing was systematically underestimated by recombination models, although the models agreed with sharing between unrelated individuals.

These same records also appear under a second study, on yellow fever vaccine responses in identical twins. As the second publication notes: According to the authors, in identical twins the way T cells responded to vaccination appeared partly convergent and partly personalized. The study precisely tracked vaccine-responding T cell clones in identical twins.

Sequences were obtained from CD4+ T cells sorted from blood. The sequence links TRBV29-1 to TRBJ2-4; 7 junctional bases match TRBD2. This receptor was obtained from a woman aged 18-29 years in good health. The CDR3 here reads CSVAGGKNIQYF. In nucleotide form, the sequence is TGCAGCGTTGCGGGGGGCAAAAACATTCAGTACTTC.